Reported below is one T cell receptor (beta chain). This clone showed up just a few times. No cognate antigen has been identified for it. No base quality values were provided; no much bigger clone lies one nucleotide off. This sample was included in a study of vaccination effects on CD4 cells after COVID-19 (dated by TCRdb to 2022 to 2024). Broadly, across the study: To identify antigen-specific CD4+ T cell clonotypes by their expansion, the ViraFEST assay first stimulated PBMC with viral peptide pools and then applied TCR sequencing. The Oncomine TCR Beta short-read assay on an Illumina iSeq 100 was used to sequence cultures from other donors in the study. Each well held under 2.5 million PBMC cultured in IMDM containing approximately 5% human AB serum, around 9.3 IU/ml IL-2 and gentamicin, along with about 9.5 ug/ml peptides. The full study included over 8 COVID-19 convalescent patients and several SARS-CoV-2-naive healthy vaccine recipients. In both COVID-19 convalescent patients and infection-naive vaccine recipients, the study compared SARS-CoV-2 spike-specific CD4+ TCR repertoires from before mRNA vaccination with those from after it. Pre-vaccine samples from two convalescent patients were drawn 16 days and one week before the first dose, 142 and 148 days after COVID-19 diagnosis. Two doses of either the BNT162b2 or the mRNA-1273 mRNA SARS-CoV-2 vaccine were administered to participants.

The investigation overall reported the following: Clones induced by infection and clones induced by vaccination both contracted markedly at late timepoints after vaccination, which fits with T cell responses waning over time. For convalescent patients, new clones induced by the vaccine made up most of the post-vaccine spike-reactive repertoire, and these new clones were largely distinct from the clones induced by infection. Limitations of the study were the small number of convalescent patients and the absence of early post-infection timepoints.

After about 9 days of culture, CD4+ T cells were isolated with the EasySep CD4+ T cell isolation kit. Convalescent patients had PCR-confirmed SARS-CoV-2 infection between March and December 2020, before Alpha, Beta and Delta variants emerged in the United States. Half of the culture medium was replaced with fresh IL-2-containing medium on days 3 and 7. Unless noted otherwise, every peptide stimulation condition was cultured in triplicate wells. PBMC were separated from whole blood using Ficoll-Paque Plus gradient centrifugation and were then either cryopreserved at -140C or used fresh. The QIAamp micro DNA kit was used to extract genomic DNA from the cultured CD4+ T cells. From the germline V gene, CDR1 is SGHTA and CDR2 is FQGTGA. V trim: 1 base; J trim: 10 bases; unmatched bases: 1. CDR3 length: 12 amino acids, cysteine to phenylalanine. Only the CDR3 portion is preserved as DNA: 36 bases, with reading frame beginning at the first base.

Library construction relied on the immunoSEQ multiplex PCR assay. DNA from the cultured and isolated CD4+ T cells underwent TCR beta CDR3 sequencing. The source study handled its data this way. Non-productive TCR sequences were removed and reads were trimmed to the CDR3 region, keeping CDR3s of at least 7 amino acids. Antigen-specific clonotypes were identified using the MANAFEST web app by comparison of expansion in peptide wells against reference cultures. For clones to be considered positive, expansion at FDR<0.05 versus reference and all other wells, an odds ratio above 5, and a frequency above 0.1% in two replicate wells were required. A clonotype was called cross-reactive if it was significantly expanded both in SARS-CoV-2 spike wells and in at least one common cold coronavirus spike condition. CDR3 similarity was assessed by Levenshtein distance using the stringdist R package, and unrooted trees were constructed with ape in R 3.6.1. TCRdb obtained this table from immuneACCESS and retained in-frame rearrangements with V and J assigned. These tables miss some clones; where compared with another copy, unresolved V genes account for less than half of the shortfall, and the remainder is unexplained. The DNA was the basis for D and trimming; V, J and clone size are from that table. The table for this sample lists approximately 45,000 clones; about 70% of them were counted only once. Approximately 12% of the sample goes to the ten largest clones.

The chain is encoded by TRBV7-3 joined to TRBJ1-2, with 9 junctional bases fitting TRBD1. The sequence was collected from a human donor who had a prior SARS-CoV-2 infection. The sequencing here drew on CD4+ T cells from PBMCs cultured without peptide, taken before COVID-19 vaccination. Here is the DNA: TGTGCCAGCAGCTTAAGGACAGGGGACTACACCTTC. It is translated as CASSLRTGDYTF.